This T cell receptor beta chain was sequenced for a study of regulatory T cells in long-lasting Graves disease. The TCR beta library used iRepertoire HTBI primers with Arm-PCR amplification of CDR3. TCRdb analysed the multiplex PCR reads with MiXCR anew, one entry per CDR3 protein. The top ten hold roughly 25% of the sample, which has 500,000 or so distinct CDR3 sequences, 15% to 20% seen once. The CDR3 runs to 15 residues. V trimming: 5 bases; J trimming: 7 bases; junction bases outside the gene matches: 13. Looked up from germline, CDR1 is GTSNPN and CDR2 is SVGIG (reference sequence). This clonotype was seen a handful of times. Time point meaning: newly diagnosed GD, antithyroid drugs for less than 3 months. After RNA was extracted from PBMCs, the TCR library was made from it. These sequences were also reported in another study, on T cells in Graves' hyperthyroidism and ophthalmopathy. That investigation notes: Carried out on the TCR CDR3, a first-round RT-PCR used the HTBI primer set. Most thyroid clonotypes expanded above 0.001 were also detected in blood.

This rearrangement joins TRBV30 to TRBJ1-4; 7 bases map to TRBD1. The sample was peripheral blood mononuclear cells (PBMCs), taken at new diagnosis, from a patient treated with antithyroid drugs. This TCR derives from a woman aged 40 to 65 with Graves disease. Here the CDR3 DNA reads TGTGCCTGGCGCGAAGCGGCAGGGGGGGTTGAAAAACTGTTTTTT. Its protein product is CAWREAAGGVEKLFF.